What follows describes a single T cell receptor (beta chain). As originally analysed: Reference gene primers were amplified, and this amplification served to estimate nucleated cell counts. Only in-frame clones appear in the TCRdb table, and some are missing; sequencing was by immunoSEQ multiplex PCR. V, J and clone size were drawn from that table, and D and trimming were deduced from the DNA. The sample holds about 210,000 clones, around 82% seen once. These data are taken from a study of blood T cell repertoires in COVID-19. For the study at large: Acute and convalescent COVID-19 samples came from the United States, Italy and Spain. Sample material is recorded as cDNA or gDNA derived from T cells, B-cell-depleted T cells, or PBMCs.

The specimen sequenced was peripheral blood. The TCR sequence derives from a man aged 45-65 years with active or convalescent COVID-19.

Here the CDR3 DNA reads TGTGCCACCAGTGATCCTCGGGGGGAGGGTGGCTACACCTTC. Translated, it gives CATSDPRGEGGYTF. The chain links TRBV24-1 to TRBJ1-2; weak D call: TRBD1 (5 bases). Trimming removed 3 bases at V and 7 bases at J, with 14 bases between. Germline V gives CDR1 KGHDR, CDR2 SFDVKD. The CDR3 consists of 14 residues.